This T cell receptor (beta chain) is drawn from a study of Ad26.COV2.S vaccination and SARS-CoV-2 variants. Study-wide results and caveats: With respect to non-spike TCR breadth, vaccine and placebo recipients were similar. The analyses of TCR breadth and depth may have understated the size of total T cell responses.

Comment on this clone: Antigen unknown.

V lost 7 bases and J lost 10; bases outside the gene matches: 3. The CDR3 is 11 amino acids. Per germline, CDR1 GTSNPN and CDR2 SVGIG (reference sequence). Indicated treatment: about 20 received Ad26.COV2.S at low or high dose, single or two shots; 5 received placebo; per-sample allocation not given. Sample collection was performed on day 63 after the first vaccine or placebo injection. The study used a vaccine consisting of an Ad26 vector that expressed Wuhan-strain SARS-CoV-2 spike. Using immunoSEQ multiplex PCR, the repertoire was profiled, and TCRdb retains in-frame clones only, with some absent. The repertoire has about 440,000 clones, 70% to 90% of them found once; the top ten carry around 13%.

The rearrangement uses TRBV30 and TRBJ2-1, with 11 bases that match TRBD2. The TCR was taken from a person aged 18-60 years who received the Ad26.COV2.S COVID-19 vaccine or a placebo. The starting material was peripheral blood, obtained in a trial of Ad26.COV2.S vaccine versus placebo. For the CDR3, the DNA is TGTGCCTCCACTAGCGGGAGCGAGCAGTTCTTC. It encodes CASTSGSEQFF.